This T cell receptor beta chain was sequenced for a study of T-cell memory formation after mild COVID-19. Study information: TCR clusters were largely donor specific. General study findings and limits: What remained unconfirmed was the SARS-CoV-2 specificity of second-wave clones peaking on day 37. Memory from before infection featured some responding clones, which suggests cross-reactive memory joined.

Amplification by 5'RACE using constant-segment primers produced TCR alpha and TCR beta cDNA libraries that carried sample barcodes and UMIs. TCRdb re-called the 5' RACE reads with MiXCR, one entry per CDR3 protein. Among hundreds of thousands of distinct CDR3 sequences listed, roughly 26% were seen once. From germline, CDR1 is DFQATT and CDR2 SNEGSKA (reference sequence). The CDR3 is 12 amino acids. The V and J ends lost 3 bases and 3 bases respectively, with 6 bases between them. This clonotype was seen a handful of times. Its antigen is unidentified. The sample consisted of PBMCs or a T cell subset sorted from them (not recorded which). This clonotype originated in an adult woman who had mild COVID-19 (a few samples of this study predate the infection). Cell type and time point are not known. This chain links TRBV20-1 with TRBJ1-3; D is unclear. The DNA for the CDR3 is TGCAGTGCTAGTCTGGGTGGAAACACCATATATTTT. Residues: CSASLGGNTIYF.